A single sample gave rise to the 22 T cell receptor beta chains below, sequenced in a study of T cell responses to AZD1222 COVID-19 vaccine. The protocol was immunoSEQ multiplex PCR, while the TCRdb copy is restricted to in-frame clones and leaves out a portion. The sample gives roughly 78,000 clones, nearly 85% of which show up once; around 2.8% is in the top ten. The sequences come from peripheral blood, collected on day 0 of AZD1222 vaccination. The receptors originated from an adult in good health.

CDR3 nucleotide sequence: TGTGCCAGCGGGCAGGGAGGGACTGAAGCTTTCTTT. This codes for CASGQGGTEAFF. The chain employs TRBV27 and TRBJ1-1; TRBD1 is a possible D gene (5 bases). This CDR3 has 12 amino acids. Germline CDR1 and CDR2: MNHEY and SMNVEV (reference sequence). Deletions cut 8 bases from V and 5 bases from J, with 12 bases between.

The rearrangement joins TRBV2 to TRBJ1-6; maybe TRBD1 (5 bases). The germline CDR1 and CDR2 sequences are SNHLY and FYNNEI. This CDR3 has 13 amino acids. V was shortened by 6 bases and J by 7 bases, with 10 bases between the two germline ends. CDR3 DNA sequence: TGTGCCAGCAGGTCGGGGGGGAATTCACCCCTCCACTTT. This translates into CASRSGGNSPLHF.

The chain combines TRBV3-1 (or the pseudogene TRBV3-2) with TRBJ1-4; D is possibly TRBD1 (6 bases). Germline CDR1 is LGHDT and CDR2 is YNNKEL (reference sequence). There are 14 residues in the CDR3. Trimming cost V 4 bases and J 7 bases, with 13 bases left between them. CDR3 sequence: CASSPPGGAEKLFF. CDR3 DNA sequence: TGTGCCAGCAGCCCCCCCGGGGGGGCTGAAAAACTGTTTTTT.

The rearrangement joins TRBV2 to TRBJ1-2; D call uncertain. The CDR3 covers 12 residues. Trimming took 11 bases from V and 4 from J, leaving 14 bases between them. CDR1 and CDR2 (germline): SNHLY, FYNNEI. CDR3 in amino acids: CAGQTLGYGYTF. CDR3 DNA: TGTGCCGGTCAGACCCTTGGCTATGGCTACACCTTC.

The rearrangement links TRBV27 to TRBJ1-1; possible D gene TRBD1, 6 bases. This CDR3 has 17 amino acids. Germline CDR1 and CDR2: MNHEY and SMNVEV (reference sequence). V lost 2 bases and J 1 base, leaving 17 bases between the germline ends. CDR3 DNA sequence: TGTGCCAGCAGTTTAGCCGTTATGGGACAAAAGAACACTGAAGCTTTCTTT. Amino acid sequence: CASSLAVMGQKNTEAFF.

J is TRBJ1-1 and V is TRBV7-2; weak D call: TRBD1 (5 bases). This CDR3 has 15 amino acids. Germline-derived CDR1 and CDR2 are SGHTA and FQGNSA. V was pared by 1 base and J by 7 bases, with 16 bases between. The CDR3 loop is CASSLGDRPHVEAFF. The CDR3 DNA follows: TGTGCCAGCAGCTTAGGCGACAGACCGCACGTTGAAGCTTTCTTT.

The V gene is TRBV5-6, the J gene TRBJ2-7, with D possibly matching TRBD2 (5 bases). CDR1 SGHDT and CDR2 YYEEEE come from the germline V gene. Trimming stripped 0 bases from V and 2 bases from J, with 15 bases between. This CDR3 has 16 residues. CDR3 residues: CASSLATGSIAYEQYF. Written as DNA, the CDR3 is TGTGCCAGCAGCTTGGCCACGGGGAGTATAGCCTACGAGCAGTACTTC.

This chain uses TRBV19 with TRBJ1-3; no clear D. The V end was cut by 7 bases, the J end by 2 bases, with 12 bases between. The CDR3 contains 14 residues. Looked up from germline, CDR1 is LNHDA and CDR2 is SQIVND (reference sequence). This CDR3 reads CASIGKRTGNTIYF. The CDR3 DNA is TGTGCCAGTATCGGAAAGAGGACTGGAAACACCATATATTTT.

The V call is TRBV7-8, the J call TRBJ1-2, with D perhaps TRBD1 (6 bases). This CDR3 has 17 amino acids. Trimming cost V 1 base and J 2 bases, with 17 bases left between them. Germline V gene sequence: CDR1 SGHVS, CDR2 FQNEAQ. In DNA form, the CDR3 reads TGTGCCAGCAGCTTAGACAGGACAGTCCTAGGGAACTATGGCTACACCTTC. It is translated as CASSLDRTVLGNYGYTF.

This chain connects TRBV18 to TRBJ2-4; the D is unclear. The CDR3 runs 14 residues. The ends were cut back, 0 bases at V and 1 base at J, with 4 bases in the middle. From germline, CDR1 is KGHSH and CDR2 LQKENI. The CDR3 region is CASSPPVAKNIQYF. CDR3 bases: TGTGCCAGCTCACCACCGGTCGCCAAAAACATTCAGTACTTC.

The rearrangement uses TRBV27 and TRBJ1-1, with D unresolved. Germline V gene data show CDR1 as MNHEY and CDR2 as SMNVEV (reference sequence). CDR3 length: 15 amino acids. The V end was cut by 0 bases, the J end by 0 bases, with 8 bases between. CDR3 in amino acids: CASSLSRTVNTEAFF. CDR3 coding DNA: TGTGCCAGCAGTTTATCACGGACGGTGAACACTGAAGCTTTCTTT.

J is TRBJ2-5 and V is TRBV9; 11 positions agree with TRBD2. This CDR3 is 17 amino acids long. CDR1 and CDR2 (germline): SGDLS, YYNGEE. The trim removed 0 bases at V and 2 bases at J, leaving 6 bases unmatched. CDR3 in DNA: TGTGCCAGCAGCGTAGGCGCTAGCGGGGGGCCTCAAGAGACCCAGTACTTC. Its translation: CASSVGASGGPQETQYF. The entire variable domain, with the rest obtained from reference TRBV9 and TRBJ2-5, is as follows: DSGVTQTPKHLITATGQRVTLRCSPRSGDLSVYWYQQSLDQGLQFLIQYYNGEERAKGNILERFSAQQFPDLHSELNLSSLELGDSALYFCASSVGASGGPQETQYFGPGTRLLVL.

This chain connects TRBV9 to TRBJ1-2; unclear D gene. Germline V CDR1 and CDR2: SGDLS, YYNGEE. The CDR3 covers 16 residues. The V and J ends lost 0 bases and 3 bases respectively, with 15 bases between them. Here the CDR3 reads CASSVGAASGDYGYTF. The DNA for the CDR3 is TGTGCCAGCAGCGTAGGGGCAGCCTCGGGTGACTATGGCTACACCTTC. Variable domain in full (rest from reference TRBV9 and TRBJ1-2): DSGVTQTPKHLITATGQRVTLRCSPRSGDLSVYWYQQSLDQGLQFLIQYYNGEERAKGNILERFSAQQFPDLHSELNLSSLELGDSALYFCASSVGAASGDYGYTFGSGTRLTVV.

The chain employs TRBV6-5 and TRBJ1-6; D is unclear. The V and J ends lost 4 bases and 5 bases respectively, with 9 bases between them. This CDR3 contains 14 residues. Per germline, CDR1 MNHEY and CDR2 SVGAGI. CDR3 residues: CASSFRPNNSPLHF. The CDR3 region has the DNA TGTGCCAGCAGTTTTCGCCCTAATAATTCACCCCTCCACTTT.

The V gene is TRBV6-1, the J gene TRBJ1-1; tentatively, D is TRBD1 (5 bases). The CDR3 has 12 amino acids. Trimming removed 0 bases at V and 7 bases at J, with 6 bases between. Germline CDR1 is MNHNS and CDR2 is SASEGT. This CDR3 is CASSEAGGEAFF. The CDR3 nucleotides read TGTGCCAGCAGTGAAGCCGGGGGTGAAGCTTTCTTT.

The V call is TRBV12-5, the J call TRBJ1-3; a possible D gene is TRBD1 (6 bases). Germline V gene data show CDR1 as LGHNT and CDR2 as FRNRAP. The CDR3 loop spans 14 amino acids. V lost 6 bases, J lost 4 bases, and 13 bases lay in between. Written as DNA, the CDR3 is TGTGCTAGTGGGGACAGTACCGAAGGAAACACCATATATTTT. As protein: CASGDSTEGNTIYF.

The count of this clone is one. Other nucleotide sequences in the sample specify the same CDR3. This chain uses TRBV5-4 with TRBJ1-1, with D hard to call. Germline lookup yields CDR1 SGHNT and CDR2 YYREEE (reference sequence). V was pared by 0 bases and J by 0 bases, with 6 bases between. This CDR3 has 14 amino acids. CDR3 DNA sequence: TGTGCCAGCAGCTTGGGCCAGATGAACACTGAAGCTTTCTTT. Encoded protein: CASSLGQMNTEAFF. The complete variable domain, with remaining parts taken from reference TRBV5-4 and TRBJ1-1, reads ETGVTQSPTHLIKTRGQQVTLRCSSQSGHNTVSWYQQALGQGPQFIFQYYREEENGRGNFPPRFSGLQFPNYSSELNVNALELDDSALYLCASSLGQMNTEAFFGQGTRLTVV.

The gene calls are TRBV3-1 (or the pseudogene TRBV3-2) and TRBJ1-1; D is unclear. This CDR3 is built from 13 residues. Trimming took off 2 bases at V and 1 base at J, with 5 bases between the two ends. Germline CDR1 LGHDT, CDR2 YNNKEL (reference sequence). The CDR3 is CASSQNKNTEAFF. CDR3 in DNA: TGTGCCAGCAGCCAAAACAAGAACACTGAAGCTTTCTTT.

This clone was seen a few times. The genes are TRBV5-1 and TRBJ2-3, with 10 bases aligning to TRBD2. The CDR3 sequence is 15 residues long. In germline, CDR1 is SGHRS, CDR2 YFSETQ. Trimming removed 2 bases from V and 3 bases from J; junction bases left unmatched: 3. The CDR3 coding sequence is TGCGCCAGCAGCTTTCAAGCGGGAGGGACAGATACGCAGTATTTT. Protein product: CASSFQAGGTDTQYF.

CDR3 sequence: CASSFRGETQYF. DNA of the CDR3: TGTGCCAGCAGCTTCAGGGGAGAGACCCAGTACTTC. This chain links TRBV11-2 with TRBJ2-5; possibly TRBD1 for D (6 bases). CDR1 is SGHAT and CDR2 is FQNNGV in the germline V gene. V dropped 3 bases and J dropped 4 bases, with 6 bases sitting between them. The CDR3 consists of 12 residues.

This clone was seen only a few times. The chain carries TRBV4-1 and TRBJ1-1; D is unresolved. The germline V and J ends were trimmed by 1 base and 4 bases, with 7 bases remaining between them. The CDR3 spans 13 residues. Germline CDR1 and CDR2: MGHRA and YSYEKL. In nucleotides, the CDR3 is TGCGCCAGCAGCCAAGCGGGTCCCACTGAAGCTTTCTTT. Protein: CASSQAGPTEAFF.

The CDR3 DNA follows: TGTGCCAGCAGCTCATCCCGGGGGGGACAGGGGGCCGGGGAGCAGTACTTC. Protein product: CASSSSRGGQGAGEQYF. The rearrangement joins TRBV7-2 to TRBJ2-7; 12 bases line up with TRBD1. The trim removed 4 bases at V and 7 bases at J, leaving 14 bases unmatched. The CDR3 is 17 residues long. Germline V gene data show CDR1 as SGHTA and CDR2 as FQGNSA.